Presented here are 13 T cell receptor beta chains from one specimen sequenced in a study of early T cells in non-severe SARS-CoV-2 infection. TCRdb independently ran MiXCR on the 5' RACE reads; one entry per CDR3 protein. In the table there are 55,000 to 75,000 distinct CDR3 sequences, 5.9% of which are singletons. The sequencing used whole blood, collected at baseline. These TCRs come from an adult who was a healthcare worker with PCR-confirmed SARS-CoV-2 infection or an uninfected control (not recorded which).

The chain recombines TRBV12-3 or TRBV12-4 with TRBJ2-7, with D unclear. The CDR3 has 15 residues. V lost 1 base and J lost 0, with 10 bases in between. Here the CDR3 DNA reads TGTGCCAGCAGTTTAGGGGTGGGAAGCTCCTACGAGCAGTACTTC. Translating gives CASSLGVGSSYEQYF.

This clonotype was seen ten or more times. The chain is built from TRBV9 and TRBJ2-7; a possible D gene is TRBD1 (6 bases). The CDR3 sequence is 15 residues long. Looked up from germline, CDR1 is SGDLS and CDR2 is YYNGEE. V lost 1 base to trimming and J lost 6 bases, with 17 bases between them. The CDR3 loop is CASSVSGSGVPEQYF. In nucleotides, the CDR3 is TGTGCCAGCAGCGTATCCGGTTCAGGGGTTCCCGAGCAGTACTTC.

This clonotype was seen many times. V is TRBV18 and J is TRBJ2-7; D might be TRBD1 or TRBD2, each matching 5 bases. Germline V gene sequence: CDR1 KGHSH, CDR2 LQKENI. Trimming took off 2 bases at V and 7 bases at J, with 12 bases between the two ends. This CDR3 contains 13 residues. CDR3: CASSPGGLGEQYF. CDR3 nucleotide sequence: TGTGCCAGCTCACCAGGGGGTCTCGGAGAGCAGTACTTC.

This clonotype has ten or more counts. The chain carries TRBV30 and TRBJ2-1; TRBD2 aligns across 7 bases. The CDR3 is made up of 14 amino acids. CDR1 is GTSNPN, CDR2 SVGIG, per germline (reference sequence). The junction had 1 base not matched to a gene; V was cut back by 0 bases and J by 2 bases. CDR3 sequence (DNA): TGTGCCTGGAGTGTAGGGAGGGCCTACAATGAGCAGTTCTTC. It is translated as CAWSVGRAYNEQFF.

This clonotype occurred a few times. The chain recombines TRBV2 with TRBJ1-5; D perhaps matches TRBD1 (5 bases). Germline values: CDR1 SNHLY, CDR2 FYNNEI. The CDR3 spans 14 residues. Trimming cost V 7 bases and J 5 bases, with 15 bases left between them. The CDR3 loop is CASTPGGADQPQHF. The CDR3 DNA follows: TGTGCCAGCACCCCGGGAGGGGCTGATCAGCCCCAGCATTTT.

In this sample, this clonotype turned up many times. The V gene is TRBV5-1, the J gene TRBJ2-7; D unclear. V was pared by 3 bases and J by 0 bases, with 7 bases between. The germline CDR1 and CDR2 sequences are SGHRS and YFSETQ. The length of the CDR3 is 13 residues. CDR3 region: CASSSGISYEQYF. The CDR3 DNA is TGCGCCAGCAGCTCAGGTATCTCCTACGAGCAGTACTTC.

The V and J genes are TRBV7-9 and TRBJ2-7; a weak D match, TRBD2 (6 bases). The V gene's germline CDR1 is SEHNR and CDR2 FQNEAQ (reference sequence). V lost 1 base to trimming and J lost 3 bases, with 10 bases between them. The CDR3 loop spans 14 amino acids. The CDR3 region is CASSLEGTVYEQYF. The CDR3, as DNA: TGTGCCAGCAGCTTAGAAGGGACTGTCTACGAGCAGTACTTC. The complete variable domain, with remaining parts taken from reference TRBV7-9 and TRBJ2-7, reads DTGVSQNPRHKITKRGQNVTFRCDPISEHNRLYWYRQTLGQGPEFLTYFQNEAQLEKSRLLSDRFSAERPKGSFSTLEIQRTEQGDSAMYLCASSLEGTVYEQYFGPGTRLTVT.

As to this clonotype: A much larger clone sits a single nucleotide away, making a read error possible. This rearrangement joins TRBV25-1 to TRBJ2-7; D unresolved. V gave up 5 bases and J gave up 0 bases, with 11 bases separating them. This CDR3 comprises 14 residues. Germline CDR1 is MGHDK and CDR2 is SYGVNS. The CDR3 DNA reads TGTGCCAGCAGTTACGGAAACCGCTCCTACGAGCAGTACTTC. Translating it yields CASSYGNRSYEQYF.

This clonotype was counted at least ten times. J is TRBJ1-5 and V is TRBV12-3 or TRBV12-4, with 8 bases identical to TRBD1. The V and J ends lost 5 bases and 0 bases, in that order; junction bases with no gene match: 9. This CDR3 comprises 17 residues. This CDR3 reads CASSPGTGSYSNQPQHF. The CDR3 DNA is TGTGCCAGCAGTCCCGGGACAGGAAGTTATAGCAATCAGCCCCAGCATTTT.

The chain uses TRBV6-1 and TRBJ2-2; possible D gene TRBD2, 6 bases. The V and J ends lost 0 bases and 1 base respectively, with 15 bases between them. CDR1 is MNHNS, CDR2 SASEGT, per germline. CDR3 length: 18 amino acids. This CDR3 is CASSEAGAGKGNTGELFF. The CDR3 DNA reads as TGTGCCAGCAGTGAAGCAGGGGCGGGGAAAGGGAACACCGGGGAGCTGTTTTTT.

V usage is TRBV29-1 and J usage is TRBJ2-7; D may be TRBD1 or TRBD2 (5 bases each). V was trimmed by 3 bases and J by 5 bases, leaving 11 bases between them. The CDR3 consists of 12 residues. Germline CDR1 is SQVTM and CDR2 is ANQGSEA. Written as DNA, the CDR3 is TGCAGCGTTGATCCGGGGACGGACGAGCAGTACTTC. It specifies CSVDPGTDEQYF.

In this sample, this clonotype turned up many times. The genes are TRBV11-2 and TRBJ2-1; no definite D call. Trimming cost V 7 bases and J 2 bases, with 18 bases left between them. This CDR3 spans 16 amino acids. CDR1 and CDR2 from the germline V gene are SGHAT and FQNNGV. CDR3 amino acids: CASTSGEQPTYNEQFF. The CDR3 DNA reads TGTGCCAGCACCTCGGGTGAGCAACCAACCTACAATGAGCAGTTCTTC. The full variable domain, in which reference TRBV11-2 and TRBJ2-1 provide the parts outside the CDR3, is EAGVAQSPRYKIIEKRQSVAFWCNPISGHATLYWYQQILGQGPKLLIQFQNNGVVDDSQLPKDRFSAERLKGVDSTLKIQPAKLEDSAVYLCASTSGEQPTYNEQFFGPGTRLTVL.

This clonotype was observed a handful of times. V usage is TRBV15 and J usage is TRBJ1-4; D remains unclear. Germline V gene lookup returns CDR1 LNHNV and CDR2 YYDKDF (reference sequence). Trimming left V 0 bases short and J 4 bases short, with 9 bases between. The CDR3 sequence is 15 residues long. CDR3 coding DNA: TGTGCCACCAGCAGAGATAAGGGCAGTAATGAAAAACTGTTTTTT. The encoded protein is CATSRDKGSNEKLFF.